This is a list of T cell receptor beta chains from one sample in a study of T cells in Graves' hyperthyroidism and ophthalmopathy. TCRdb independently ran MiXCR on the multiplex PCR reads; one entry per CDR3 protein. The sample lists hundreds of thousands of distinct CDR3 sequences, around 15% occurring once. Sequenced: blood. The receptors shown here come from a young man with Graves' ophthalmopathy. CDR3s include the opening cysteine and the closing phenylalanine or tryptophan.

J gene | V gene | CDR3 protein
TRBJ1-1 | TRBV6-1 | CASSSGGRTEAFF
TRBJ2-2 | TRBV2 | CASSGRAVGGELFF
TRBJ1-2 | TRBV11-2 | CASSLGTGGGYGYTF
TRBJ2-1 | TRBV30 | CAWSRSTNEQFF
TRBJ2-2 | TRBV5-6 | CASSLGLPRPGELFF
TRBJ2-1 | TRBV4-1 | CASSQGDLSSSYNEQFF
TRBJ1-1 | TRBV5-1 | CASSSLTSGVGAFF
TRBJ2-5 | TRBV4-2 | CASSQELAQVGTQYF
TRBJ2-7 | TRBV7-9 | CASSARTGDYEQYF
TRBJ2-5 | TRBV20-1 | CSARGSPGVETQYF